One and the same sample provided the 22 T cell receptor beta chains below, sequenced in a study of control samples from healthy donors and cancer patients. The repertoire was sequenced with immunoSEQ multiplex PCR; TCRdb's copy has only in-frame clones and lacks some. Of fewer than 85,000 clones in the sample, 91% were seen once. Material for sequencing was blood. These receptors came from a man younger than 45 in good health.

The rearrangement joins TRBV12-5 to TRBJ2-1; D is uncertain. V was pared by 6 bases and J by 0 bases, with 12 bases between. The CDR3 consists of 15 residues. CDR1 and CDR2 from the germline V gene are LGHNT and FRNRAP. The CDR3 bases are TGTGCTAGTGGCTCCGACGGAAGCTCCTACAATGAGCAGTTCTTC. Protein: CASGSDGSSYNEQFF.

The chain recombines TRBV27 with TRBJ2-5; D is possibly TRBD2 (6 bases). The CDR3 covers 13 residues. Trimming pared 3 bases from V and 4 bases from J, leaving 9 bases between. CDR1 and CDR2 from the germline V gene are MNHEY and SMNVEV (reference sequence). The CDR3 nucleotides are TGTGCCAGCAGTTTTGGAGGGAGAGAGACCCAGTACTTC. Its protein is CASSFGGRETQYF.

A single count supports this clone. V and J are TRBV7-9 and TRBJ1-1; TRBD1 is a possible D gene (5 bases). The CDR3 consists of 12 residues. Germline V lookup: CDR1 SEHNR, CDR2 FQNEAQ (reference sequence). The V gene lost 10 bases and the J gene lost 1 base, with 10 bases spanning the gap. The CDR3 sequence: CAKGTQNTEAFF. CDR3 nucleotide sequence: TGTGCCAAGGGGACGCAGAACACTGAAGCTTTCTTT. The entire variable domain, with the rest obtained from reference TRBV7-9 and TRBJ1-1, is as follows: DTGVSQNPRHKITKRGQNVTFRCDPISEHNRLYWYRQTLGQGPEFLTYFQNEAQLEKSRLLSDRFSAERPKGSFSTLEIQRTEQGDSAMYLCAKGTQNTEAFFGQGTRLTVV.

The chain is built from TRBV10-2 and TRBJ1-5; D gene uncertain. Deletions cut 0 bases from V and 0 bases from J, with 3 bases between. The CDR3 contains 14 residues. CDR1 and CDR2 (germline): WSHSY, SAAADI. The CDR3 reads CASSESNSNQPQHF. The CDR3 bases are TGCGCCAGCAGTGAGTCGAATAGCAATCAGCCCCAGCATTTT.

The chain links TRBV30 to TRBJ1-1, with D possibly being TRBD1 (5 bases). Trimming removed 3 bases at V and 1 base at J, with 12 bases between. Looked up from germline, CDR1 is GTSNPN and CDR2 is SVGIG (reference sequence). This CDR3 is 14 amino acids long. CDR3 in DNA: TGTGCCTGGAGGAGGGACGGAAAGAACACTGAAGCTTTCTTT. Translating it yields CAWRRDGKNTEAFF.

The V call is TRBV27, the J call TRBJ2-7; maybe TRBD2 (7 bases). Germline loops: CDR1 MNHEY, CDR2 SMNVEV (reference sequence). V dropped 0 bases and J dropped 0 bases, with 12 bases sitting between them. CDR3 length equals 16 residues. The CDR3 sequence: CASSLSGGRVSYEQYF. DNA of the CDR3: TGTGCCAGCAGTTTATCGGGGGGGCGGGTCTCCTACGAGCAGTACTTC.

This rearrangement joins TRBV3-1 (or the pseudogene TRBV3-2) to TRBJ1-1, with a weak D call TRBD1 (6 bases). V shed 4 bases and J shed 4 bases, with 16 bases lying between them. The V gene's germline CDR1 is LGHDT and CDR2 YNNKEL (reference sequence). This CDR3 comprises 15 residues. The CDR3 here is CASSPRDTKGTEAFF. CDR3 in DNA: TGTGCCAGCAGCCCCCGGGACACAAAGGGCACTGAAGCTTTCTTT.

This chain uses TRBV5-6 with TRBJ2-7; D not certain. With 3 bases removed from V and 5 bases from J, the gap between germline ends came to 21 bases. The CDR3 totals 16 residues. The germline gives CDR1 SGHDT, CDR2 YYEEEE. The CDR3: CASSSPWPLSFDEQYF. The CDR3 bases are TGTGCCAGCAGCTCCCCCTGGCCTCTCTCTTTCGACGAGCAGTACTTC.

This sequence joins TRBV14 and TRBJ1-4, with 10 bases fitting TRBD1. Germline V lookup: CDR1 SGHDN, CDR2 FVKESK. The CDR3 has 15 residues. V shed 6 bases, J shed 7 bases, and the junction held 8 bases outside the gene matches. Here the CDR3 reads CASSLPGQGLEKLFF. The DNA of the CDR3 is TGTGCCAGCAGTCTTCCGGGACAGGGGCTTGAAAAACTGTTTTTT.

The V call is TRBV12-3 or TRBV12-4, the J call TRBJ2-7; 11 nucleotides align to TRBD1. This CDR3 is built from 13 residues. V trimming: 9 bases; J trimming: 2 bases; junction bases outside the gene matches: 3. CDR3 in DNA: TGTGCCAGTAGGACAGGGGGCGCCTACGAGCAGTACTTC. It specifies CASRTGGAYEQYF.

This clone was seen just once. The rearrangement links TRBV24-1 to TRBJ2-1; D unclear. V was clipped by 3 bases and J by 3 bases, with 5 bases between them. There are 13 residues in the CDR3. The germline CDR1 and CDR2 sequences are KGHDR and SFDVKD. The CDR3 reads CATSDLGYNEQFF. The CDR3 nucleotides are TGTGCCACCAGTGATCTTGGCTACAATGAGCAGTTCTTC.

V is TRBV6-2 or TRBV6-3 and J is TRBJ1-5, with D unresolved. The CDR3 spans 15 residues. V was cut by 0 bases and J by 3 bases, with 9 bases left in between. Germline values: CDR1 MNHEY, CDR2 SVGEGT. Written as DNA, the CDR3 is TGTGCCAGCAGTTACTCACGAGAATACAATCAGCCCCAGCATTTT. Its protein is CASSYSREYNQPQHF.

The CDR3 loop is CASSSSGLLGNEQFF. CDR3 in DNA: TGCGCCAGCAGCTCCTCGGGCCTTCTTGGCAATGAGCAGTTCTTC. The chain links TRBV5-1 to TRBJ2-1; D gene uncertain. Germline values: CDR1 SGHRS, CDR2 YFSETQ. V dropped 3 bases and J dropped 6 bases, with 16 bases sitting between them. The CDR3 covers 15 residues.

The genes are TRBV6-5 and TRBJ1-2; 9 nucleotides match TRBD1. Per germline, CDR1 MNHEY and CDR2 SVGAGI. The V segment lost 2 bases and the J segment 3 bases; nucleotides outside the gene matches: 1. CDR3 length equals 14 residues. The CDR3 loop reads CASSYRDRDYGYTF. The CDR3 nucleotides are TGTGCCAGCAGTTACCGGGACAGGGACTATGGCTACACCTTC.

CDR3 sequence: CASSLGGPQHF. The CDR3 nucleotides read TGTGCCAGCAGCTTAGGGGGGCCCCAGCATTTT. The chain recombines TRBV7-9 with TRBJ1-5; D is uncertain. Per the germline V gene, CDR1 is SEHNR and CDR2 is FQNEAQ (reference sequence). The CDR3 loop spans 11 amino acids. Between the trimmed V and J ends, which lost 1 base and 9 bases, there was a span of 4 bases.

The V call is TRBV28, the J call TRBJ1-4, with 7 bases fitting TRBD1. V was clipped by 6 bases and J by 3 bases; unmatched bases: 7. Germline values: CDR1 MDHEN, CDR2 SYDVKM. CDR3 length: 15 residues. The CDR3, as DNA: TGTGCCAGCAGCCTTGAGGGGGCGGCTAATGAAAAACTGTTTTTT. It is translated as CASSLEGAANEKLFF. Drawing the rest from reference TRBV28 and TRBJ1-4, the complete variable domain is DVKVTQSSRYLVKRTGEKVFLECVQDMDHENMFWYRQDPGLGLRLIYFSYDVKMKEKGDIPEGYSVSREKKERFSLILESASTNQTSMYLCASSLEGAANEKLFFGSGTQLSVL.

This clone was seen only a few times. The V and J genes are TRBV5-1 and TRBJ2-1; possibly TRBD1 for D (6 bases). This CDR3 contains 12 residues. V was cut by 8 bases and J by 9 bases, with 15 bases left in between. The germline V gene has CDR1 SGHRS and CDR2 YFSETQ. The CDR3 nucleotides are TGCGCCAGTAACAGGGACGGCGGTGAGCAGTTCTTC. It translates to CASNRDGGEQFF.

J is TRBJ2-3 and V is TRBV4-2; D might be TRBD2 (6 bases). This CDR3 comprises 17 residues. CDR1 and CDR2 from the germline V gene are LGHNA and YNFKEQ. The germline V and J ends were trimmed by 0 bases and 7 bases, with 20 bases remaining between them. The chain's CDR3 is CASSQDLIGGTAHTQYF. CDR3 coding DNA: TGTGCCAGCAGCCAAGATCTCATCGGGGGAACAGCACATACGCAGTATTTT.

The V gene is TRBV24-1, the J gene TRBJ2-5; 10 bases fit TRBD1. This CDR3 has 16 residues. CDR1 is KGHDR and CDR2 is SFDVKD in the germline V gene. V gave up 4 bases and J gave up 0 bases; unmatched junction bases: 4. The CDR3 here is CATSERQGAHQETQYF. The DNA for the CDR3 is TGTGCCACCAGTGAACGACAGGGGGCCCACCAAGAGACCCAGTACTTC.

V gene TRBV7-2 combines with J gene TRBJ1-5, with TRBD1 identical over 8 bases. This CDR3 comprises 17 residues. The V and J ends lost 6 bases and 5 bases, in that order; junction bases with no gene match: 15. Germline values: CDR1 SGHTA, CDR2 FQGNSA. This CDR3 is CASRVNGGQGGHQPQHF. The CDR3 DNA is TGTGCCAGCAGGGTGAACGGTGGACAGGGAGGTCATCAGCCCCAGCATTTT.

This chain links TRBV6-2 or TRBV6-3 with TRBJ1-1; D call uncertain. Germline values: CDR1 MNHEY, CDR2 SVGEGT. Trimming stripped 4 bases from V and 1 base from J, with 16 bases between. The length of the CDR3 is 16 residues. CDR3 coding DNA: TGTGCCAGCAGTTCTAAGGACCGCCGACCGAACACTGAAGCTTTCTTT. Protein product: CASSSKDRRPNTEAFF.

This chain uses TRBV6-6 with TRBJ2-7, with 9 bases identical to TRBD1. The CDR3 contains 14 residues. The V gene's germline CDR1 is MNHNY and CDR2 SVGAGI (reference sequence). V dropped 5 bases and J dropped 6; count of bases not matched to a gene: 8. CDR3 bases: TGTGCCAGCAGTGACGGGACAGGGCCTCTCGAGCAGTACTTC. It translates to CASSDGTGPLEQYF.